This entry concerns a single TCR beta chain. Its antigen is currently unknown. The length of the CDR3 is 15 residues. Germline trimming cut 4 bases from V and 2 bases from J; bases unmatched to any gene: 5. The germline CDR1 and CDR2 sequences are MGHRA and YSYEKL. This specimen comes from a study of cytomegalovirus exposure and HLA in healthy donors. Study-level findings and limits: Confirmation in vitro established that a few CMV-associated chains were specific for CMV antigens. There were some V segments, including TRBV6-2 and TRBV6-3, excluded as indistinguishable.

Among the donors, all were healthy bone marrow donors. Sampled while nominally healthy, donors likely had unrecorded immune exposures. The primer mix had 60 Vbeta and 13 Jbeta primers. This table comes from immunoSEQ multiplex PCR, and its TCRdb copy is limited to in-frame clones, with some not included. Found here are about 140,000 clones, about 80% of them singletons; the top ten hold roughly 1.4%. This chain joins TRBV4-1 and TRBJ1-2; 9 bases line up with TRBD1. This sequence was found in a man aged 30-40 years in good health and CMV-seropositive. The sequenced sample consisted of PBMCs. The CDR3: CASSRDRETNYGYTF. The CDR3 coding sequence is TGCGCCAGCAGCCGGGACAGGGAGACCAACTATGGCTACACCTTC.